This is a list of T cell receptor beta chains from one sample in a study of human T cells and chemical hapten exposure. TCRdb ran MiXCR on the RACE reads and lists one entry per CDR3 protein. This sample has about 37,000 distinct CDR3 sequences, with around 5% found just once. Material for sequencing was whole blood. These receptors originate from a human donor in good health. Some clones in this sample may be carry-over from other donors' samples. Each CDR3 is given with its conserved first and last residue. D genes are given only for firm matches. Clone size, where shown, is once, few, many, or a class for clones that have expanded.

abundance	j_gene	v_gene	d_gene	CDR3nt	CDR3aa
many	TRBJ2-5	TRBV7-6	.	TGTGCCAGCAGCCTAGACAGGAAAGAGACCCAGTACTTC	CASSLDRKETQYF
few	TRBJ1-2	TRBV28	TRBD1	TGTGCCAGCAGTGCGACAGGGCCCTTCTATGGCTACACCTTC	CASSATGPFYGYTF
many	TRBJ2-3	TRBV7-2	.	TGTGCCAGCAGCAATCCCAGGGCGGATACGCAGTATTTT	CASSNPRADTQYF
many	TRBJ1-4	TRBV3-1	.	TGTGCCAGCAGCCAAGGTACTGCGGAGACGGAAAAACTGTTTTTT	CASSQGTAETEKLFF
many	TRBJ2-7	TRBV28	.	TGTGCCAGCGGGGATCTCGACGAGCAGTACTTC	CASGDLDEQYF
few	TRBJ1-5	TRBV2	.	TGTGCCAGCAGGGAGACAGGACTTAATAGCAATCAGCCCCAGCATTTT	CASRETGLNSNQPQHF
.	TRBJ1-1	TRBV30	.	TGTGCCTGCCAACAGGGTGGGGGCCGGGAAGCTTTCTTT	CACQQGGGREAFF
many	TRBJ2-1	TRBV6-1	TRBD2	TGTGCCAGCAGTGCAGGACTAGCGCCTTGGGATGAGCAGTTCTTC	CASSAGLAPWDEQFF
many	TRBJ1-2	TRBV29-1	.	TGCAGTCCCGGGTTCTATGGCTACACCTTC	CSPGFYGYTF
.	TRBJ1-5	TRBV29-1	.	TGCAGCGTTGGGACAGAGCGGAATCAGCCCCAGCATTTT	CSVGTERNQPQHF
many	TRBJ2-3	TRBV7-9	.	TGTGCCAGCAGCTTAGCTTCAGGGGGCACAGATACGCAGTATTTT	CASSLASGGTDTQYF
many	TRBJ2-3	TRBV27	TRBD2	TGTGCCAGCAGCCTGCGTGGCGGGGGGGCAGATACGCAGTATTTT	CASSLRGGGADTQYF
.	TRBJ2-5	TRBV14	.	TGTGCCAGCAGCCAAGACGCCACCACGTTAGAGACCCAGTACTTC	CASSQDATTLETQYF
few	TRBJ1-4	TRBV3-1	TRBD1	TGTGCCAGCAGCCAACCCTTCCTGGGACAGGAAAAACTGTTTTTT	CASSQPFLGQEKLFF